This T cell receptor beta chain was captured by sequencing in a study of blood T cell repertoires in COVID-19. In the study overall: From the United States, Italy and Spain came samples of acute and convalescent COVID-19. PBMCs, B-cell-depleted T cells, or T cells were the source of the cDNA or gDNA that made up the material.

Authors' analysis steps: It was from reference gene primer amplification that nucleated cell counts were estimated. The assay was immunoSEQ multiplex PCR, and TCRdb's table has in-frame clones only and misses some. The D gene and trimming were derived from the DNA, and the V and J assignments and clone size from that table. This sample has about 40,000 clones, with just under 85% found just once. The CDR3 runs to 17 residues. Germline assignment: CDR1 SGHAT and CDR2 FQNNGV. V lost 5 bases to trimming and J lost 8 bases; unmatched junction nucleotides: 14. The rearrangement links TRBV11-2 to TRBJ2-1, with TRBD2 identical over 11 bases. Sample: peripheral blood. The source of this sequence is a man aged 45-65 years with active COVID-19. The DNA of the CDR3 is TGTGCCAGCAGCCCCGGGACTAGCGGTAAAAAGGTGGATGAGCAGTTCTTC. Its translation: CASSPGTSGKKVDEQFF.